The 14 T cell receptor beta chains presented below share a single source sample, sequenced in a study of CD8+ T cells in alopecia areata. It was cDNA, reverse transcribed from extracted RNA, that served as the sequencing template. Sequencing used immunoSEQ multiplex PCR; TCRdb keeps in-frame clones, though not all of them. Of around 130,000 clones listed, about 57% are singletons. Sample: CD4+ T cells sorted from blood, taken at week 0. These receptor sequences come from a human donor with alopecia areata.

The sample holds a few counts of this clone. DNA of the CDR3: TGCGCCAGCAGCACGACGGTCGGCCCTTCAGGGACCCAGTACTTC. This encodes CASSTTVGPSGTQYF. The V and J genes are TRBV5-1 and TRBJ2-5; the D is unclear. Germline lookup yields CDR1 SGHRS and CDR2 YFSETQ. The CDR3 loop spans 15 amino acids. V lost 4 bases, J lost 7 bases, and 20 bases lay in between.

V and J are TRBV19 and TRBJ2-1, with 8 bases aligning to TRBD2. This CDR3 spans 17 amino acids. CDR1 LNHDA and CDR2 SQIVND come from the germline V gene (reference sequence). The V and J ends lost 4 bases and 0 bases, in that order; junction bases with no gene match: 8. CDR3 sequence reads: CASSTRSSGLSYNEQFF. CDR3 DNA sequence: TGTGCCAGTAGTACCAGGTCTAGCGGGCTCTCCTACAATGAGCAGTTCTTC.

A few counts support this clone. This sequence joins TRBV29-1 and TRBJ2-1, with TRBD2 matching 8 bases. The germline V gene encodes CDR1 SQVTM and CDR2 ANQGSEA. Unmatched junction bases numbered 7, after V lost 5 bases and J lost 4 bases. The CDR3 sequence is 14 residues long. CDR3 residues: CSVSRGGRYNEQFF. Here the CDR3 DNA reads TGCAGCGTTTCCCGGGGGGGTAGGTACAATGAGCAGTTCTTC.

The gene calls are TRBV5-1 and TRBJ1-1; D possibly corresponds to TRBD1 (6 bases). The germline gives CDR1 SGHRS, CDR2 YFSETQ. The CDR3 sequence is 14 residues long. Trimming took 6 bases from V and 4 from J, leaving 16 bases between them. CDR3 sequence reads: CASNYDGGPTEAFF. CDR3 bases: TGCGCCAGCAATTACGACGGGGGGCCCACTGAAGCTTTCTTT.

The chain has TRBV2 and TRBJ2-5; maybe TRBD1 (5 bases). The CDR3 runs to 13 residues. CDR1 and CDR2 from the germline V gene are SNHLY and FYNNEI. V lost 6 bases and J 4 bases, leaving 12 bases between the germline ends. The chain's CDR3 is CASRQAPIETQYF. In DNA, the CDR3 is TGTGCCAGCAGACAGGCGCCAATAGAGACCCAGTACTTC.

The CDR3 loop is CASKPDANTGELFF. The DNA for the CDR3 is TGTGCCAGCAAACCAGACGCGAACACCGGGGAGCTGTTTTTT. The chain uses TRBV2 and TRBJ2-2, with no clear D. The CDR3 contains 14 residues. CDR1 SNHLY and CDR2 FYNNEI come from the germline V gene. V shed 7 bases and J shed 0 bases, with 9 bases lying between them.

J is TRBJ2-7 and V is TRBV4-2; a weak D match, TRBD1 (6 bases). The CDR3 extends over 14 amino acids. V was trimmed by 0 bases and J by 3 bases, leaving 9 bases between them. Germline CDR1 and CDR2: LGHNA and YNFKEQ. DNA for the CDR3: TGTGCCAGCAGCCAAGATGTCAGGGGCTACGAGCAGTACTTC. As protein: CASSQDVRGYEQYF.

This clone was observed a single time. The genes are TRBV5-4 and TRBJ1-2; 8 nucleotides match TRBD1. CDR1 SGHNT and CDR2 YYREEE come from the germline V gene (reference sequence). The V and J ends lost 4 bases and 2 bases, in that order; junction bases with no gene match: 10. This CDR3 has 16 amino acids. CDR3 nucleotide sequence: TGTGCCAGCAGCGCGGCAGGACAGGGCGAGAACTATGGCTACACCTTC. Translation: CASSAAGQGENYGYTF.

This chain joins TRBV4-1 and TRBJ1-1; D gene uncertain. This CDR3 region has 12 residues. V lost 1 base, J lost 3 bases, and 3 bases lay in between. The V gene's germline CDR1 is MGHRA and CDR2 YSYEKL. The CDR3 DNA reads TGCGCCAGCAGCCAAGGGTACACTGAAGCTTTCTTT. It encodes CASSQGYTEAFF.

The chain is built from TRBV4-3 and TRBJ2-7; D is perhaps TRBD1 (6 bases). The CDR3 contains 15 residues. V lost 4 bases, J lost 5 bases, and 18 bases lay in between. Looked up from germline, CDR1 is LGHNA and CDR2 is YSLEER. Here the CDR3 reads CASSRRQVPMDEQYF. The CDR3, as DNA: TGCGCCAGCAGCCGGCGACAGGTTCCTATGGACGAGCAGTACTTC.

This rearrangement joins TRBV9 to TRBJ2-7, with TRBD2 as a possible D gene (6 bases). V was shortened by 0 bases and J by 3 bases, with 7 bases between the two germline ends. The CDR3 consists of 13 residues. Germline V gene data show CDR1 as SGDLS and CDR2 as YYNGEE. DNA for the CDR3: TGTGCCAGCAGCGTAGATAGCGGCTACGAGCAGTACTTC. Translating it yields CASSVDSGYEQYF.

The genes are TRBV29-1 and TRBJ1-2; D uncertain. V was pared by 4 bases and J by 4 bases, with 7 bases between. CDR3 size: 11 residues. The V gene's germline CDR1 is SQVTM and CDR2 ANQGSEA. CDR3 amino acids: CSVAGPYGYTF. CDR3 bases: TGCAGCGTTGCCGGGCCCTATGGCTACACCTTC.

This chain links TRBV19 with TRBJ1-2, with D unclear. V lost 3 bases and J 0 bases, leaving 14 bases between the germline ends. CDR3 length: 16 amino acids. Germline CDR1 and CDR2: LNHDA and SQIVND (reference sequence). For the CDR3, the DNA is TGTGCCAGTAGTATGGAGGTCAGCCGACCTAACTATGGCTACACCTTC. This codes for CASSMEVSRPNYGYTF.

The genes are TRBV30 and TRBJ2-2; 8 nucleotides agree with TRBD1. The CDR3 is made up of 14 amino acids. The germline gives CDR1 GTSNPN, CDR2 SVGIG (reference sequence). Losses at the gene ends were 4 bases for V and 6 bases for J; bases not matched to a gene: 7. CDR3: CAWIQGALAGELFF. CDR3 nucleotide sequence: TGTGCCTGGATCCAGGGGGCCTTGGCCGGGGAGCTGTTTTTT.